The rows below give T cell receptor beta chains drawn from one sample of a study of cytomegalovirus exposure and HLA in healthy donors. Produced via immunoSEQ multiplex PCR; TCRdb's table is partial and in-frame only. The table records under 150,000 clones, around 85% of them present only once. Material for sequencing was PBMCs. The receptors shown here come from a boy younger than 18 in good health and CMV-seronegative. Each CDR3 is given with its conserved first and last residue. The order of the fields is V gene, D gene, J gene, clone size, CDR3 protein, CDR3 DNA. A D gene is named only where the DNA matches it firmly. Some rows mark clone size as missing; the rest say once, few, many or name a class of expanded clone.

V: TRBV11-1
D: .
J: TRBJ1-2
size: .
CDR3: CASSLSRDYGYTF
DNA: TGTGCCAGCAGCTTAAGCCGAGACTATGGCTACACCTTC

V: TRBV5-4
D: TRBD1
J: TRBJ2-7
size: .
CDR3: CASSLSGTGNYEQYF
DNA: TGTGCCAGCAGCTTGTCCGGGACAGGCAACTACGAGCAGTACTTC

V: TRBV27
D: .
J: TRBJ1-1
size: once
CDR3: CASSLSGGATEAFF
DNA: TGTGCCAGCAGTTTATCTGGGGGCGCCACTGAAGCTTTCTTT

V: TRBV27
D: TRBD1
J: TRBJ2-2
size: .
CDR3: CASSLSRTGPGELFF
DNA: TGTGCCAGCAGTTTATCCCGGACAGGTCCCGGGGAGCTGTTTTTT

V: TRBV7-8
D: .
J: TRBJ2-7
size: .
CDR3: CASTPRLRGYEQYF
DNA: TGTGCCAGCACCCCACGGTTGCGGGGCTACGAGCAGTACTTC

V: TRBV6-5
D: TRBD1
J: TRBJ1-2
size: few
CDR3: CASSARDRGGYTF
DNA: TGTGCCAGCAGCGCTAGGGACAGGGGTGGCTACACCTTC

V: TRBV7-2
D: TRBD2
J: TRBJ2-5
size: .
CDR3: CASSLVLVASGGQETQYF
DNA: TGTGCCAGCAGCTTAGTTTTGGTAGCTAGCGGGGGGCAAGAGACCCAGTACTTC

V: TRBV9
D: TRBD1
J: TRBJ2-2
size: .
CDR3: CASSVTGVGGELFF
DNA: TGTGCCAGCAGCGTAACAGGGGTTGGAGGGGAGCTGTTTTTT

V: TRBV6-5
D: .
J: TRBJ1-1
size: .
CDR3: CASSSDGYANTEAFF
DNA: TGTGCCAGCAGTTCCGACGGGTACGCGAACACTGAAGCTTTCTTT

V: TRBV28
D: .
J: TRBJ1-1
size: .
CDR3: CASSLYTEAFF
DNA: TGTGCCAGCAGTCTTTACACTGAAGCTTTCTTT

V: TRBV12-5
D: .
J: TRBJ1-2
size: .
CDR3: CASGLETGSYGYTF
DNA: TGTGCTAGTGGTTTGGAAACAGGGTCCTATGGCTACACCTTC

V: TRBV6-5
D: .
J: TRBJ1-1
size: few
CDR3: CASSYRSGTEAFF
DNA: TGTGCCAGCAGTTATAGAAGTGGTACTGAAGCTTTCTTT

V: TRBV9
D: .
J: TRBJ1-1
size: few
CDR3: CASSVVDVGGEAFF
DNA: TGTGCCAGCAGCGTAGTAGATGTGGGGGGTGAAGCTTTCTTT

V: TRBV5-6
D: .
J: TRBJ1-2
size: many
CDR3: CASSLSGREEDGYTF
DNA: TGTGCCAGCAGCTTGTCTGGCAGGGAGGAGGATGGCTACACCTTC

V: TRBV10-3
D: TRBD2
J: TRBJ2-3
size: .
CDR3: CAISERVSGETSTDTQYF
DNA: TGTGCCATCAGTGAGAGGGTTAGCGGGGAAACTAGCACAGATACGCAGTATTTT

V: TRBV4-3
D: TRBD2
J: TRBJ2-3
size: .
CDR3: CASSHSPASGTADTQYF
DNA: TGCGCCAGCAGCCACTCCCCGGCTAGCGGGACCGCAGATACGCAGTATTTT

V: TRBV6-5
D: .
J: TRBJ1-4
size: .
CDR3: CASRTSGATNEKLFF
DNA: TGTGCCAGCAGAACCTCCGGGGCAACTAATGAAAAACTGTTTTTT

V: TRBV6-4
D: TRBD1
J: TRBJ1-5
size: few
CDR3: CATYHRGAGQPQHF
DNA: TGTGCCACCTATCACAGGGGGGCGGGGCAGCCCCAGCATTTT

V: TRBV6-5
D: TRBD2
J: TRBJ2-7
size: .
CDR3: CASSRGLAAEQYF
DNA: TGTGCCAGCAGTCGGGGACTAGCTGCCGAGCAGTACTTC

V: TRBV5-4
D: .
J: TRBJ2-5
size: .
CDR3: CASSSPGGRQETQYF
DNA: TGTGCCAGCAGCTCGCCGGGGGGCCGACAAGAGACCCAGTACTTC

V: TRBV7-2
D: .
J: TRBJ1-6
size: .
CDR3: CASSFLRQVSPLHF
DNA: TGTGCCAGCAGCTTTTTGCGACAGGTCTCACCCCTCCACTTT

V: TRBV7-8
D: TRBD1
J: TRBJ1-4
size: .
CDR3: CASSHRTGGSEKLFF
DNA: TGTGCCAGCAGCCATCGGACAGGGGGGAGTGAAAAACTGTTTTTT

V: TRBV27
D: TRBD1
J: TRBJ2-1
size: .
CDR3: CASSFGTGGNEQFF
DNA: TGTGCCAGCAGTTTCGGGACAGGAGGAAATGAGCAGTTCTTC

V: TRBV13
D: TRBD2
J: TRBJ2-5
size: once
CDR3: CASSYTSGSFRETQYF
DNA: TGTGCCAGCAGCTACACTAGCGGGAGTTTCCGTGAGACCCAGTACTTC

V: TRBV18
D: .
J: TRBJ1-1
size: .
CDR3: CASSPDMNTEAFF
DNA: TGTGCCAGCTCACCGGACATGAACACTGAAGCTTTCTTT

V: TRBV28
D: TRBD2
J: TRBJ2-1
size: .
CDR3: CASPASGRVDNEQFF
DNA: TGTGCCAGCCCGGCTAGCGGGAGGGTCGACAATGAGCAGTTCTTC

V: TRBV11-2
D: TRBD1
J: TRBJ1-6
size: .
CDR3: CASSLDRVRSPLHF
DNA: TGTGCCAGCAGCCTCGACAGGGTTCGTTCACCCCTCCACTTT

V: TRBV19
D: TRBD2
J: TRBJ2-7
size: .
CDR3: CASSPGLAGYEQYF
DNA: TGTGCCAGTAGTCCGGGACTAGCGGGGTACGAGCAGTACTTC

V: TRBV18
D: TRBD1
J: TRBJ2-2
size: once
CDR3: CASSPSTGGSGELFF
DNA: TGTGCCAGCTCACCATCGACAGGGGGCTCCGGGGAGCTGTTTTTT

V: TRBV7-9
D: TRBD2
J: TRBJ2-3
size: .
CDR3: CASSSRLAGVTDTQYF
DNA: TGTGCCAGCAGCTCAAGACTAGCGGGAGTCACAGATACGCAGTATTTT

V: TRBV5-1
D: .
J: TRBJ2-1
size: .
CDR3: CASSLGDYTGEQFF
DNA: TGCGCCAGCAGCTTAGGAGACTATACCGGTGAGCAGTTCTTC

V: TRBV29-1
D: .
J: TRBJ1-2
size: .
CDR3: CSVTPRANYGYTF
DNA: TGCAGCGTCACGCCGAGGGCGAACTATGGCTACACCTTC

V: TRBV25-1
D: .
J: TRBJ2-1
size: few
CDR3: CASSEYGGMWNEQFF
DNA: TGTGCCAGCAGTGAATATGGCGGGATGTGGAATGAGCAGTTCTTC

V: TRBV30
D: TRBD2
J: TRBJ2-7
size: .
CDR3: CAWSNPGGLSEQYF
DNA: TGTGCCTGGAGCAACCCGGGGGGGCTCTCCGAGCAGTACTTC

V: TRBV27
D: .
J: TRBJ2-6
size: once
CDR3: CASSALGAGANVLTF
DNA: TGTGCCAGCAGTGCCCTAGGGGCTGGGGCCAACGTCCTGACTTTC

V: TRBV7-3
D: .
J: TRBJ2-1
size: .
CDR3: CASSLTGTPFLGEQFF
DNA: TGTGCCAGCAGCTTAACGGGGACACCTTTCCTTGGTGAGCAGTTCTTC

V: TRBV7-2
D: .
J: TRBJ1-2
size: .
CDR3: CASSLLSGYTF
DNA: TGTGCCAGCAGTCTCTTGTCTGGCTACACCTTC

V: TRBV4-2
D: .
J: TRBJ2-2
size: .
CDR3: CASSQDPGTNTGELFF
DNA: TGTGCCAGCAGCCAAGATCCAGGGACGAACACCGGGGAGCTGTTTTTT